Listed below are T cell receptor beta chains from one sample, sequenced in a study of shared clonotypes between healthy human individuals. The method was immunoSEQ multiplex PCR; TCRdb's version includes in-frame clones alone and lacks a portion of them. The sample has just over 2,000,000 clones; about 95% are singletons. Material for sequencing was naive CD4+ T cells sorted from blood. These receptors were obtained from a man between 18 and 29 years old in good health. The CDR3 runs from the conserved cysteine through the conserved F or W.

cdr3_aa cdr3_length j_call v_call
CASSLATGARLFF 13 TRBJ1-4 TRBV5-1
CASSISSGSSYQETQYF 17 TRBJ2-5 TRBV19
CATSRAWTRAYDTDTQYF 18 TRBJ2-3 TRBV15
CAWSRLGPYTEAFF 14 TRBJ1-1 TRBV30
CASSIGTLSSGNTIYF 16 TRBJ1-3 TRBV5-4
CASSLGGVNTEAFF 14 TRBJ1-1 TRBV7-9
CASSGLGTSGYNEQFF 16 TRBJ2-1 TRBV2
CASSRGGQETQYF 13 TRBJ2-5 TRBV7-9
CASSPGQFNEKLFF 14 TRBJ1-4 TRBV27
CASSLVMWEKLFF 13 TRBJ1-4 TRBV7-2
CASSAHDTPKTEAFF 15 TRBJ1-1 TRBV9
CASSQGQVTGELFF 14 TRBJ2-2 TRBV18
CASSAGTALGNTIYF 15 TRBJ1-3 TRBV11-2
CASSRRPSTDTQYF 14 TRBJ2-3 TRBV6-5
CASSDPGLAATYEQYF 16 TRBJ2-7 TRBV6-1
CAISETRGGETQYF 14 TRBJ2-5 TRBV10-3
CASSSQGQGNPNEQFF 16 TRBJ2-1 TRBV28